These 26 T cell receptor beta chains were all obtained from the same sample, sequenced in a study of T cell responses to AZD1222 COVID-19 vaccine. The assay was immunoSEQ multiplex PCR, and TCRdb's table has in-frame clones only and misses some. This sample carries about 110,000 clones, approximately 91% of them seen once, and the ten largest clones take roughly a sixth. The sample here was peripheral blood, taken on day 0 of AZD1222 vaccination. The receptor source for this set is an adult in good health.

This chain joins TRBV18 and TRBJ2-7, with 10 bases fitting TRBD2. V was pared by 1 base and J by 3 bases, with 6 bases of the junction left unmatched. The CDR3 extends over 16 amino acids. CDR1 and CDR2 from the germline V gene are KGHSH and LQKENI. In nucleotides, the CDR3 is TGTGCCAGCTCACCACTTGTAGCGGGGGGCCGCTACGAGCAGTACTTC. Its protein product is CASSPLVAGGRYEQYF.

The chain is built from TRBV7-2 and TRBJ2-4; D remains unclear. CDR1 SGHTA and CDR2 FQGNSA come from the germline V gene. CDR3 length: 11 amino acids. Trimming pared 4 bases from V and 6 bases from J, leaving 4 bases between. CDR3 nucleotides: TGTGCCAGCAGCTCGGGAAACATTCAGTACTTC. Translated, it gives CASSSGNIQYF.

This chain connects TRBV14 to TRBJ2-3; D uncertain. Deletions cut 2 bases from V and 4 bases from J, with 13 bases between. CDR1 is SGHDN, CDR2 FVKESK, per germline. There are 15 residues in the CDR3. The CDR3 region is CASSQQSQGPDTQYF. DNA of the CDR3: TGTGCCAGCAGCCAACAGTCCCAAGGACCAGATACGCAGTATTTT. Based on the CDR3 plus reference TRBV14 and TRBJ2-3, the full variable domain is EAGVTQFPSHSVIEKGQTVTLRCDPISGHDNLYWYRRVMGKEIKFLLHFVKESKQDESGMPNNRFLAERTGGTYSTLKVQPAELEDSGVYFCASSQQSQGPDTQYFGPGTRLTVL.

The genes are TRBV18 and TRBJ2-1; TRBD1 matches at 7 bases. The CDR3 has 17 residues. V shed 5 bases, J shed 8 bases, and the junction held 18 bases outside the gene matches. Germline V gives CDR1 KGHSH, CDR2 LQKENI. The CDR3 here is CASSGSTGKRVLHEQFF. The CDR3 DNA is TGTGCCAGCTCAGGTTCGACAGGGAAGCGAGTGCTCCATGAGCAGTTCTTC. The variable domain in full, with the rest retrieved from reference TRBV18 and TRBJ2-1, is NAGVMQNPRHLVRRRGQEARLRCSPMKGHSHVYWYRQLPEEGLKFMVYLQKENIIDESGMPKERFSAEFPKEGPSILRIQQVVRGDSAAYFCASSGSTGKRVLHEQFFGPGTRLTVL.

The chain carries TRBV11-2 and TRBJ2-5, with 7 positions matching TRBD1. The CDR3 covers 14 residues. From germline, CDR1 is SGHAT and CDR2 FQNNGV. With V trimmed by 5 bases and J by 1 base, 4 bases remained unmatched. CDR3 protein: CASSATGTQETQYF. The CDR3 coding sequence is TGTGCCAGCAGCGCGACAGGGACCCAAGAGACCCAGTACTTC.

The chain carries TRBV18 and TRBJ1-2; D gene ambiguous. The CDR3 runs 15 residues. The germline V gene encodes CDR1 KGHSH and CDR2 LQKENI. Trimming took 6 bases from V and 0 from J, leaving 14 bases between them. The CDR3 nucleotides are TGTGCCAGCTCTCGCGGGAGGGAGACTAACTATGGCTACACCTTC. Translating it yields CASSRGRETNYGYTF.

The chain recombines TRBV3-1 (or the pseudogene TRBV3-2) with TRBJ2-1; D is undetermined. The germline V and J ends were trimmed by 1 base and 8 bases, with 18 bases remaining between them. This CDR3 contains 16 residues. Germline CDR1 reads LGHDT; CDR2 reads YNNKEL (reference sequence). The CDR3 protein is CASSQVRAQVWDEQFF. For the CDR3, the DNA is TGTGCCAGCAGCCAAGTTCGAGCGCAGGTCTGGGATGAGCAGTTCTTC.

V is TRBV28 and J is TRBJ1-1, with D tentatively TRBD1 (5 bases). V lost 0 bases, J lost 4 bases, and 15 bases lay in between. This CDR3 spans 16 amino acids. CDR1 is MDHEN and CDR2 is SYDVKM in the germline V gene. The CDR3 DNA is TGTGCCAGCAGTTTATGGGGGACTGAATGGGGCACTGAAGCTTTCTTT. Translation gives CASSLWGTEWGTEAFF.

CDR3 protein: CASSLAGGENTGELFF. CDR3 bases: TGCGCCAGCAGCTTAGCTGGGGGCGAAAACACCGGGGAGCTGTTTTTT. The rearrangement uses TRBV5-1 and TRBJ2-2, with a tentative D call TRBD1 (6 bases). Germline V CDR1 and CDR2: SGHRS, YFSETQ. Trimming took 2 bases from V and 2 from J, leaving 13 bases between them. The CDR3 has 16 amino acids.

The chain couples TRBV29-1 to TRBJ1-1; unclear D gene. Germline CDR1 is SQVTM and CDR2 is ANQGSEA. CDR3 length: 13 amino acids. Deletions cut 6 bases from V and 0 bases from J, with 11 bases between. CDR3 amino acids: CSVARYMNTEAFF. The CDR3 bases are TGCAGCGTCGCCCGATACATGAACACTGAAGCTTTCTTT.

This chain joins TRBV6-2 or TRBV6-3 and TRBJ1-6, with unresolved D. Per germline, CDR1 MNHEY and CDR2 SVGEGT. V was shortened by 1 base and J by 1 base, with 5 bases between the two germline ends. The CDR3 spans 15 residues. The CDR3 coding sequence is TGTGCCAGCAGTTACTGGGGATCCTATAATTCACCCCTCCACTTT. This gives the protein CASSYWGSYNSPLHF.

The V and J genes are TRBV14 and TRBJ1-2, with D maybe TRBD1 (6 bases). V lost 3 bases and J 4 bases, leaving 15 bases between the germline ends. The CDR3 loop spans 15 amino acids. Per the germline V gene, CDR1 is SGHDN and CDR2 is FVKESK. The CDR3: CASSQGQGPGYGYTF. Written as DNA, the CDR3 is TGTGCCAGCAGCCAGGGACAAGGGCCGGGCTATGGCTACACCTTC.

This clone was counted only a few times. The chain uses TRBV25-1 and TRBJ1-4; D is unresolved. Germline-derived CDR1 and CDR2 are MGHDK and SYGVNS. CDR3 length: 15 residues. V lost 2 bases and J lost 8, with 15 bases in between. The DNA of the CDR3 is TGTGCCAGCAGTGAACGAACTGGTCCCTGGGAAAAACTGTTTTTT. Translating gives CASSERTGPWEKLFF.

This clone appeared a single time. The rearrangement links TRBV7-6 to TRBJ1-3, with D uncertain. Germline CDR1 and CDR2: SGHVS and FNYEAQ. This CDR3 is 13 amino acids long. Trimming removed 6 bases from V and 4 bases from J, with 10 bases in between. Here the CDR3 reads CASSPSAGNTIYF. As DNA, the CDR3 is TGTGCCAGCAGTCCCTCTGCCGGAAACACCATATATTTT.

This clone appeared once. The V call is TRBV30, the J call TRBJ1-4; D remains unclear. The CDR3 sequence is 11 residues long. Germline V gene sequence: CDR1 GTSNPN, CDR2 SVGIG (reference sequence). CDR3 coding DNA: TGTGCAGGGTTCTCCGATGAAAAACTGTTTTTT. Amino acid sequence: CAGFSDEKLFF.

The chain has TRBV7-9 and TRBJ1-3; D is possibly TRBD1 (5 bases). This CDR3 has 16 amino acids. The V gene lost 1 base and the J gene lost 3 bases, with 13 bases spanning the gap. Per germline, CDR1 SEHNR and CDR2 FQNEAQ (reference sequence). The CDR3 nucleotides read TGTGCCAGCAGCTTAGTCGGGGGAAACCGTGGAAACACCATATATTTT. This translates into CASSLVGGNRGNTIYF.

CDR3 nucleotide sequence: TGTGCCAGCAGCCGGGGTCGAGGCAATGAGCAGTTCTTC. Translating gives CASSRGRGNEQFF. The chain links TRBV9 to TRBJ2-1, with a weak D call TRBD2 (5 bases). The V end was cut by 4 bases, the J end by 6 bases, with 11 bases between. The CDR3 covers 13 residues. Germline assignment: CDR1 SGDLS and CDR2 YYNGEE. The whole variable domain, remainder taken from reference TRBV9 and TRBJ2-1, is DSGVTQTPKHLITATGQRVTLRCSPRSGDLSVYWYQQSLDQGLQFLIQYYNGEERAKGNILERFSAQQFPDLHSELNLSSLELGDSALYFCASSRGRGNEQFFGPGTRLTVL.

The V call is TRBV5-1, the J call TRBJ1-1; tentatively, D is TRBD1 (6 bases). Per germline, CDR1 SGHRS and CDR2 YFSETQ. This CDR3 region has 18 residues. V dropped 4 bases and J dropped 1 base, with 23 bases sitting between them. The CDR3 sequence is CASSGWSGRGWGNTEAFF. CDR3 coding DNA: TGCGCCAGCAGCGGGTGGTCAGGCAGGGGCTGGGGGAACACTGAAGCTTTCTTT.

The CDR3, as DNA: TGTGCCAGCAGCCACAAGACAGGGGGTAACACCGGGGAGCTGTTTTTT. Translated: CASSHKTGGNTGELFF. This chain joins TRBV11-3 and TRBJ2-2; TRBD1 agrees at 9 bases. This CDR3 spans 16 amino acids. Germline lookup yields CDR1 SGHNT and CDR2 YENEEA. Trimming removed 5 bases from V and 2 bases from J; junction bases left unmatched: 6.

The chain's CDR3 is CARSLEWGGGEQYV. CDR3 sequence (DNA): TGTGCCAGAAGCTTGGAATGGGGGGGAGGCGAGCAGTACGTC. The rearrangement joins TRBV5-3 to TRBJ2-7; TRBD2 matches at 7 bases. TRBV5-3 counts as an open reading frame of uncertain function. Trimming took 0 bases from V and 6 from J; bases not matched to a gene: 6. This CDR3 is 14 amino acids long.

The chain links TRBV5-6 to TRBJ1-4; TRBD1 matches 9 bases. Germline CDR1 is SGHDT and CDR2 is YYEEEE. CDR3 length: 14 amino acids. The junction had 4 bases not matched to a gene; V was cut back by 4 bases and J by 6 bases. DNA of the CDR3: TGTGCCAGCAGCCCGGGGACAGGGTATGAAAAACTGTTTTTT. This codes for CASSPGTGYEKLFF.

V usage is TRBV2 and J usage is TRBJ1-2, with 10 bases matching TRBD1. Germline trimming cut 5 bases from V and 4 bases from J; bases unmatched to any gene: 7. The CDR3 runs 15 residues. The germline V gene encodes CDR1 SNHLY and CDR2 FYNNEI. The CDR3 coding sequence is TGTGCCAGCAGTTGGGACAGGGGAGGGATCTATGGCTACACCTTC. Translation gives CASSWDRGGIYGYTF.

V is TRBV27 and J is TRBJ2-2; D possibly corresponds to TRBD2 (8 bases). The germline V gene has CDR1 MNHEY and CDR2 SMNVEV (reference sequence). V was clipped by 3 bases and J by 6 bases, with 20 bases between them. The CDR3 is made up of 17 amino acids. CDR3 residues: CASSLVQGLGGPGELFF. The DNA for the CDR3 is TGTGCCAGCAGTTTGGTCCAGGGACTAGGGGGCCCCGGGGAGCTGTTTTTT.

This chain links TRBV29-1 with TRBJ1-2, with 7 bases fitting TRBD1. CDR3 length: 12 amino acids. Germline assignment: CDR1 SQVTM and CDR2 ANQGSEA. The V and J ends lost 7 bases and 7 bases, in that order; junction bases with no gene match: 9. Here the CDR3 DNA reads TGCAGCGCAACAGGGGAGATGCGTGGCTACACCTTC. Amino acids: CSATGEMRGYTF.

This chain uses TRBV9 with TRBJ1-5; 7 bases map to TRBD1. The CDR3 length is 18 residues. The germline V gene encodes CDR1 SGDLS and CDR2 YYNGEE. V shed 0 bases and J 3 bases; nucleotides not matched to a gene: 12. CDR3 in amino acids: CASSVDPSTGAPNQPQHF. In nucleotides, the CDR3 is TGTGCCAGCAGCGTAGATCCCTCCACAGGGGCCCCCAATCAGCCCCAGCATTTT.

J is TRBJ2-1 and V is TRBV7-6; D is possibly TRBD2 (6 bases). CDR1 SGHVS and CDR2 FNYEAQ come from the germline V gene. The V end was cut by 3 bases, the J end by 2 bases, with 17 bases between. The CDR3 covers 17 residues. The CDR3 region has the DNA TGTGCCAGCAGCTTCGATTTCCCGGGGGTAGCCTACAATGAGCAGTTCTTC. Its translation is CASSFDFPGVAYNEQFF.